Sequencing of this T cell receptor beta chain was carried out in a study of T-cell memory formation after mild COVID-19. The overall study: Each donor largely had its own TCR clusters. Findings of the study overall: Clones that got smaller from day 15 to 85 had even CD4/CD8, while clones growing later tipped toward CD4+. The study detected some responding clones in pre-infection memory, suggesting cross-reactive memory joined.

From the 5' RACE reads, TCRdb called clonotypes with MiXCR, one entry per CDR3 protein. The data hold about 310,000 distinct CDR3 sequences, with just under 20% observed a single time. CDR1 is SGHAT and CDR2 is FQNNGV in the germline V gene. The CDR3 spans 15 residues. V was clipped by 6 bases and J by 5 bases, with 19 bases between them. This clonotype was recorded a few times. Its antigen is unidentified. The sequence came from a man between 18 and 35 years old who had mild COVID-19 (a few samples of this study predate the infection). Cell type and time point are not known. The chain employs TRBV11-2 and TRBJ1-1; tentatively, D is TRBD1 (6 bases). The specimen sequenced was PBMCs or a T cell subset sorted from them (not recorded which). CDR3 coding DNA: TGTGCCAGCAGTTCCGTTCAGGGGAAGGTGACTGAAGCTTTCTTT. As protein: CASSSVQGKVTEAFF.